Following are 6 T cell receptor beta chains from one sample sequenced in a study of blood T cell repertoires in COVID-19. Data came from immunoSEQ multiplex PCR; TCRdb stores just in-frame clones and leaves some out. The table lists around 130,000 clones, around four fifths of them singletons. The sample taken for sequencing was PBMCs or T cells enriched from blood (not recorded which). All receptors derive from a man aged 35 to 55 with acute COVID-19.

V and J are TRBV5-8 and TRBJ1-5; no definite D call. CDR1 is SGHTS, CDR2 YDEGEE, per germline. The CDR3 totals 11 residues. Deletions cut 4 bases from V and 4 bases from J, with 3 bases between. CDR3 residues: CASSPNQPQHF. CDR3 in DNA: TGTGCCAGCAGCCCGAATCAGCCCCAGCATTTT.

V and J are TRBV9 and TRBJ1-5; 11 nucleotides agree with TRBD1. The CDR3 spans 16 residues. The V segment lost 5 bases and the J segment 7 bases; nucleotides outside the gene matches: 11. Looked up from germline, CDR1 is SGDLS and CDR2 is YYNGEE. CDR3 coding DNA: TGTGCCAGCAGTCGGGGACAGGGGGTGGAGAGACAGCCCCAGCATTTT. Translating it yields CASSRGQGVERQPQHF.

The chain couples TRBV11-3 to TRBJ2-3; 10 positions match TRBD2. Per germline, CDR1 SGHNT and CDR2 YENEEA. CDR3 length: 15 residues. J was trimmed by 4 bases and V by 1 base; bases with no gene match: 2. The CDR3 DNA sequence: TGTGCCAGCAGCTTAGGACTAGCGGGCCCAGATACGCAGTATTTT. Translated: CASSLGLAGPDTQYF.

This clone was picked up a small number of times. The chain links TRBV12-3 or TRBV12-4 to TRBJ1-1; 7 bases fit TRBD1. The ends lost 4 bases at V and 8 bases at J; junction bases unmatched: 4. The CDR3 totals 12 residues. CDR3 in DNA: TGTGCCAGCAGTTCGACAGGGTCGGAAGCTTTCTTT. It translates to CASSSTGSEAFF.

This clone was seen once. The chain carries TRBV3-1 (or the pseudogene TRBV3-2) and TRBJ2-5; TRBD2 matches at 7 bases. The V gene's germline CDR1 is LGHDT and CDR2 YNNKEL (reference sequence). V gave up 4 bases and J gave up 4 bases; unmatched junction bases: 6. The CDR3 is made up of 14 amino acids. The DNA for the CDR3 is TGTGCCAGCAGCCTAATGGGGGGGGGAGAGACCCAGTACTTC. This encodes CASSLMGGGETQYF.

The chain uses TRBV3-1 (or the pseudogene TRBV3-2) and TRBJ2-5; 9 bases agree with TRBD1. Trimming removed 2 bases from V and 9 bases from J; junction bases left unmatched: 19. The CDR3 has 18 residues. Germline V gene data show CDR1 as LGHDT and CDR2 as YNNKEL (reference sequence). The CDR3 DNA sequence: TGTGCCAGCAGCCAAAAATCATGGGGGACAGGGCCGAGGGGGGCCCAGTACTTC. It codes for CASSQKSWGTGPRGAQYF.